The rows below give T cell receptor beta chains drawn from one sample of a study of PD-1 blockade in classical Hodgkin lymphoma. Assay: immunoSEQ multiplex PCR; the TCRdb copy retains only in-frame clones and omits some. This table holds approximately 61,000 clones, approximately 90% found once. Source: peripheral blood mononuclear cells (PBMCs), taken before the fourth cycle of nivolumab. The receptors originated from a human donor with classical Hodgkin lymphoma. The CDR3 runs from the conserved cysteine through the conserved F or W. The D gene is left open where the match is weak. Clone size is not always given. Where it is, it says once, few, many or a class for expanded clones.

V gene: TRBV6-5; J gene: TRBJ2-5; D gene: NA; clone size: NA; CDR3 DNA: TGTGCCAGCAGGCTACGGGGGCCAGGACAAGAGACCCAGTACTTC; CDR3 protein: CASRLRGPGQETQYF
V gene: TRBV5-1; J gene: TRBJ1-2; D gene: TRBD1; clone size: NA; CDR3 DNA: TGCGCCAGCAGCTTGAGACAGGGGGCGAAGGGCTACACCTTC; CDR3 protein: CASSLRQGAKGYTF
V gene: TRBV10-1; J gene: TRBJ1-2; D gene: NA; clone size: NA; CDR3 DNA: TGCGCCAGCATTTTCTACTTGGGACGGTGCTATGGCTACACCTTC; CDR3 protein: CASIFYLGRCYGYTF
V gene: TRBV6-5; J gene: TRBJ2-7; D gene: NA; clone size: NA; CDR3 DNA: TGTGCCAGCAGTTACTCGGATTCCTACGAGCAGTACTTC; CDR3 protein: CASSYSDSYEQYF
V gene: TRBV18; J gene: TRBJ2-7; D gene: NA; clone size: NA; CDR3 DNA: TGTGCCAGCTCACTTCCCGAGTCCGGGTACTACGAGCAGTACTTC; CDR3 protein: CASSLPESGYYEQYF
V gene: TRBV5-1; J gene: TRBJ2-2; D gene: NA; clone size: NA; CDR3 DNA: TGCGCCAGCAGCTTGGAGTTCAACGGGGAGCTGTTTTTT; CDR3 protein: CASSLEFNGELFF
V gene: TRBV7-9; J gene: TRBJ1-1; D gene: NA; clone size: NA; CDR3 DNA: TGTGCCAGCAGCTTTTCATCTTCTGGGACTGAAGCTTTCTTT; CDR3 protein: CASSFSSSGTEAFF
V gene: TRBV5-1; J gene: TRBJ1-1; D gene: TRBD1; clone size: NA; CDR3 DNA: TGCGCCAGCAGCTTGGTTACAGGGGTGAACACTGAAGCTTTCTTT; CDR3 protein: CASSLVTGVNTEAFF
V gene: TRBV9; J gene: TRBJ1-2; D gene: NA; clone size: once; CDR3 DNA: TGTGCCAGCAGCGCCCTAGTTCATGGCTACACCTTC; CDR3 protein: CASSALVHGYTF
V gene: TRBV5-1; J gene: TRBJ2-7; D gene: NA; clone size: once; CDR3 DNA: TGCGCCAGCAGCCCGCAGGGGGGGTCCTACGAGCAGTACTTC; CDR3 protein: CASSPQGGSYEQYF
V gene: TRBV5-6; J gene: TRBJ2-7; D gene: NA; clone size: NA; CDR3 DNA: TGTGCCAGCAGCACCCCCCAGGGGGGGCCCTACGAGCAGTACTTC; CDR3 protein: CASSTPQGGPYEQYF
V gene: TRBV5-1; J gene: TRBJ2-3; D gene: NA; clone size: NA; CDR3 DNA: TGCGCCAGCAGCTTGGAGGGGGGGCCGGCAGATACGCAGTATTTT; CDR3 protein: CASSLEGGPADTQYF
V gene: TRBV11-2; J gene: TRBJ1-4; D gene: TRBD1; clone size: NA; CDR3 DNA: TGTGCCAGCAGCGCGGACAGGGGGGCGAATGAAAAACTGTTTTTT; CDR3 protein: CASSADRGANEKLFF
V gene: TRBV6-6; J gene: TRBJ1-1; D gene: NA; clone size: NA; CDR3 DNA: TGTGCCAGCTTAGTGGCGACCGCAGTGGGGGCTGAAGCTTTCTTT; CDR3 protein: CASLVATAVGAEAFF
V gene: TRBV19; J gene: TRBJ1-1; D gene: TRBD1; clone size: once; CDR3 DNA: TGTGCCAGTAGTATAGCGAACAGGGGCAACACTGAAGCTTTCTTT; CDR3 protein: CASSIANRGNTEAFF
V gene: TRBV5-1; J gene: TRBJ2-4; D gene: NA; clone size: NA; CDR3 DNA: TGCGCCAGCAGCCCTGGTGCGATTGGGAAAAACATTCAGTACTTC; CDR3 protein: CASSPGAIGKNIQYF
V gene: TRBV5-1; J gene: TRBJ1-5; D gene: TRBD1; clone size: NA; CDR3 DNA: TGCGCCAGCAGCCAGGAGGGACAGAGCAATCAGCCCCAGCATTTT; CDR3 protein: CASSQEGQSNQPQHF
V gene: TRBV23-1; J gene: TRBJ2-7; D gene: TRBD1; clone size: NA; CDR3 DNA: TGCGCCAGCAGTCAATGTGAGGACAGGGGGCTGGGGGAGCAGTACTTC; CDR3 protein: CASSQCEDRGLGEQYF
V gene: TRBV4-1; J gene: TRBJ1-5; D gene: NA; clone size: NA; CDR3 DNA: TGCGCCAGCAGTAACAGGGACGGGGGGGAAAATCAGCCCCAGCATTTT; CDR3 protein: CASSNRDGGENQPQHF
V gene: TRBV7-7; J gene: TRBJ1-1; D gene: NA; clone size: once; CDR3 DNA: TGTGCCAGCAGCTGCGGGTTGCGGGCGAACACTGAAGCTTTCTTT; CDR3 protein: CASSCGLRANTEAFF
V gene: TRBV5-1; J gene: TRBJ1-1; D gene: NA; clone size: NA; CDR3 DNA: TGCGCCAGCAGCTCCGTCGGCGGTGGCCCGAACACTGAAGCTTTCTTT; CDR3 protein: CASSSVGGGPNTEAFF
V gene: TRBV5-1; J gene: TRBJ2-7; D gene: NA; clone size: NA; CDR3 DNA: TGCGCCAGCAGCTTGAACTACCGAAAAGAATACGAGCAGTACTTC; CDR3 protein: CASSLNYRKEYEQYF
V gene: TRBV7-2; J gene: TRBJ2-1; D gene: NA; clone size: NA; CDR3 DNA: TGTGCCAGCAGCCCCCCCTCCTACAATGAGCAGTTCTTC; CDR3 protein: CASSPPSYNEQFF
V gene: TRBV5-8; J gene: TRBJ2-3; D gene: TRBD2; clone size: NA; CDR3 DNA: TGTGCCAGCATCCAGGCGGGGGGCACAGATACGCAGTATTTT; CDR3 protein: CASIQAGGTDTQYF
V gene: TRBV7-2; J gene: TRBJ2-2; D gene: NA; clone size: NA; CDR3 DNA: TGTGCCAGCAGCTCCTACAGGGTAACGAACACCGGGGAGCTGTTTTTT; CDR3 protein: CASSSYRVTNTGELFF
V gene: TRBV29-1; J gene: TRBJ1-1; D gene: NA; clone size: few; CDR3 DNA: TGCAGCGTACGTATCGGACTCCTGATTACTGAAGCTTTCTTT; CDR3 protein: CSVRIGLLITEAFF
V gene: TRBV5-6; J gene: TRBJ1-2; D gene: NA; clone size: NA; CDR3 DNA: TGTGCCAGCACCCTGAGACCGTTTGGCTATGGCTACACCTTC; CDR3 protein: CASTLRPFGYGYTF
V gene: TRBV5-1; J gene: TRBJ2-2; D gene: TRBD1; clone size: NA; CDR3 DNA: TGCGCCAGCAGCCAGATGGACAGGGGTGTGGAGCTGTTTTTT; CDR3 protein: CASSQMDRGVELFF
V gene: TRBV27; J gene: TRBJ2-5; D gene: TRBD2; clone size: few; CDR3 DNA: TGTGCCAGCATGCCTACCGGGACTACGGGGGGAGAGACCCAGTACTTC; CDR3 protein: CASMPTGTTGGETQYF
V gene: TRBV10-2; J gene: TRBJ1-5; D gene: NA; clone size: NA; CDR3 DNA: TGCGCTAGCGGCACAGAACCGTATCAGCCCCAGCATTTT; CDR3 protein: CASGTEPYQPQHF
V gene: TRBV5-1; J gene: TRBJ2-7; D gene: NA; clone size: once; CDR3 DNA: TGCGCCAGCAGCTTGATAGGGACCTACGAGCAGTACTTC; CDR3 protein: CASSLIGTYEQYF
V gene: TRBV15; J gene: TRBJ2-7; D gene: TRBD1; clone size: NA; CDR3 DNA: TGTGCCACCAGCCGAGACAGGGCATCCTACGAGCAGTACTTC; CDR3 protein: CATSRDRASYEQYF
V gene: TRBV7-9; J gene: TRBJ1-1; D gene: NA; clone size: NA; CDR3 DNA: TGTGCCAGCAGCTTACAGAATCGTGAAGCTTTCTTT; CDR3 protein: CASSLQNREAFF
V gene: TRBV5-4; J gene: TRBJ2-5; D gene: NA; clone size: NA; CDR3 DNA: TGTGCCAGCAGCTTGGCACCTAAACTAGAGACCCAGTACTTC; CDR3 protein: CASSLAPKLETQYF
V gene: TRBV9; J gene: TRBJ1-5; D gene: TRBD1; clone size: few; CDR3 DNA: TGTGCCAGCAGCGCAGGACAGGGAGGTAATCAGCCCCAGCATTTT; CDR3 protein: CASSAGQGGNQPQHF
V gene: TRBV6-5; J gene: TRBJ1-1; D gene: NA; clone size: once; CDR3 DNA: TGTGCCAGCAGTTACTCGGTGGTCACTGAAGCTTTCTTT; CDR3 protein: CASSYSVVTEAFF
V gene: TRBV28; J gene: TRBJ2-3; D gene: NA; clone size: NA; CDR3 DNA: TGTGCCAGCAGTTTACCAGGACCTGGCGGGGATACGCAGTATTTT; CDR3 protein: CASSLPGPGGDTQYF
V gene: TRBV20-1; J gene: TRBJ2-7; D gene: NA; clone size: NA; CDR3 DNA: TGCAGTGCCCGCCTCACCGAGCAGTACTTC; CDR3 protein: CSARLTEQYF
V gene: TRBV6-5; J gene: TRBJ1-6; D gene: NA; clone size: NA; CDR3 DNA: TGTGCCAGCAGTCCTGGGGCTGCGAATTCACCCCTCCACTTT; CDR3 protein: CASSPGAANSPLHF
V gene: TRBV9; J gene: TRBJ2-2; D gene: TRBD1; clone size: NA; CDR3 DNA: TGTGCCAGCAGCCCTCGGACAGGGAGGACCGGGGAGCTGTTTTTT; CDR3 protein: CASSPRTGRTGELFF
V gene: TRBV22-1; J gene: TRBJ1-4; D gene: NA; clone size: NA; CDR3 DNA: TGTCCTGGGAGCGCACTGGCCCCTCAGTCGTTACAGGTAATTCTTGCAACTAATGAAAAACTGTTTTTT; CDR3 protein: CPGSALAPQSLQVILATNEKLFF
V gene: TRBV5-1; J gene: TRBJ1-1; D gene: NA; clone size: NA; CDR3 DNA: TGCGCCAGCAGCCCAGGGATTCGCGGGGGTCTGAACACTGAAGCTTTCTTT; CDR3 protein: CASSPGIRGGLNTEAFF
V gene: TRBV4-1; J gene: TRBJ2-5; D gene: NA; clone size: NA; CDR3 DNA: TGCGCCAGCAGCCAAGAGACTACCTGGGAGACCCAGTACTTC; CDR3 protein: CASSQETTWETQYF
V gene: TRBV5-1; J gene: TRBJ2-3; D gene: TRBD2; clone size: NA; CDR3 DNA: TGCGCCAGCAGCTCGGGACTAGCGGGGACATTCACAGATACGCAGTATTTT; CDR3 protein: CASSSGLAGTFTDTQYF